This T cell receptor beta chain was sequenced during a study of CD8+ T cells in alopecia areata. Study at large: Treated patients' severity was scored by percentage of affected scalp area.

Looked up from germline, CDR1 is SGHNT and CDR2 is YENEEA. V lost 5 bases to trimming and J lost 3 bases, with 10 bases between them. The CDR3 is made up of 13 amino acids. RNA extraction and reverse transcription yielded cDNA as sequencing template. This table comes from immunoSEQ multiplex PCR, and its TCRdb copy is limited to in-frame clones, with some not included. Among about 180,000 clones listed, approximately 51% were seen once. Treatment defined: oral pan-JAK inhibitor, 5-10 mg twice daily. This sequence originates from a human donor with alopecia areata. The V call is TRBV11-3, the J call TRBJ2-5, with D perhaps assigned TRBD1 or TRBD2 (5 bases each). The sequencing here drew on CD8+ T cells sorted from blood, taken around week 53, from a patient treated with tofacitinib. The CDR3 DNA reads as TGTGCCAGCAGCACTATGGGGGAAGAGACCCAGTACTTC. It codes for CASSTMGEETQYF.